A selection of T cell receptor beta chains follows, all from one sample in a study of shared clonotypes between healthy human individuals. TCRdb's copy holds only in-frame clones and misses some; the assay was immunoSEQ multiplex PCR. This sample has about 980,000 clones; over 75% occur once, and the top ten carry approximately 1.5%. The sequenced material came from memory CD4+ T cells sorted from blood. These receptor sequences come from a man between 18 and 29 years old in good health. Each CDR3 is given with its conserved first and last residue. The order of the fields is CDR3 DNA, CDR3 protein, clone size, J gene, D gene, V gene. A D gene is named only where the DNA matches it firmly. Size tells how often a clone was seen (once, few, many) or the class of an expanded clone, and some rows leave it out.

CDR3 DNA: TGCTCAGGGGGACAGGGATGTTCACCCCTCCACTTT
CDR3 protein: CSGGQGCSPLHF
clone size: few
J gene: TRBJ1-6
D gene: TRBD1
V gene: TRBV10-1

CDR3 DNA: TGTGCCAGCAAAGGGAGTCGGGAGGGCCGCACCGGGGAGCTGTTTTTT
CDR3 protein: CASKGSREGRTGELFF
clone size: -
J gene: TRBJ2-2
D gene: TRBD2
V gene: TRBV25-1

CDR3 DNA: TGCGCCAGCAGCCGGGACGGGGGACAGCCCCAGCATTTT
CDR3 protein: CASSRDGGQPQHF
clone size: -
J gene: TRBJ1-5
D gene: -
V gene: TRBV5-1

CDR3 DNA: TGCGCCAGCAGCCAAGGAGCAGGAACAGTCTCCTACGAGCAGTACTTC
CDR3 protein: CASSQGAGTVSYEQYF
clone size: -
J gene: TRBJ2-7
D gene: -
V gene: TRBV4-1

CDR3 DNA: TGTGCCAGCTCACCACCAGCGGGGACGGGCTCCTACAATGAGCAGTTCTTC
CDR3 protein: CASSPPAGTGSYNEQFF
clone size: -
J gene: TRBJ2-1
D gene: TRBD2
V gene: TRBV18

CDR3 DNA: TGTGCCACCAGCAGACGGGACGGCCGGGAGGAGCAGTACTTC
CDR3 protein: CATSRRDGREEQYF
clone size: -
J gene: TRBJ2-7
D gene: -
V gene: TRBV15

CDR3 DNA: TGTGCCAGCAGCAGAAAGGTCATGGGGCCCGACCACGGGGAGCTGTTTTTT
CDR3 protein: CASSRKVMGPDHGELFF
clone size: -
J gene: TRBJ2-2
D gene: -
V gene: TRBV7-2

CDR3 DNA: TGCGCCAGCAGGAGACAGGGGAACACAGATACGCAGTATTTT
CDR3 protein: CASRRQGNTDTQYF
clone size: -
J gene: TRBJ2-3
D gene: TRBD1
V gene: TRBV5-1

CDR3 DNA: TGTGCCAGCAGTTTATTCGGGGTAGGGGCTGAAGCTTTCTTT
CDR3 protein: CASSLFGVGAEAFF
clone size: -
J gene: TRBJ1-1
D gene: -
V gene: TRBV28

CDR3 DNA: TGCGCCAGCAGCCAAGAAGCTAGCGGGGGCGATACGCAGTATTTT
CDR3 protein: CASSQEASGGDTQYF
clone size: once
J gene: TRBJ2-3
D gene: TRBD2
V gene: TRBV4-1

CDR3 DNA: TGTGCCAGCTCACCCGACAAAAGAACGTACGAGCAGTACTTC
CDR3 protein: CASSPDKRTYEQYF
clone size: -
J gene: TRBJ2-7
D gene: -
V gene: TRBV18

CDR3 DNA: TGTGCCAGCAGCTTCACGACAGGGGGCAATCAGCCCCAGCATTTT
CDR3 protein: CASSFTTGGNQPQHF
clone size: few
J gene: TRBJ1-5
D gene: TRBD1
V gene: TRBV7-2

CDR3 DNA: TGCGCCAGCAGCTCCCCGGGACAGGGGGCTGACGGTGGGACAGATACGCAGTATTTT
CDR3 protein: CASSSPGQGADGGTDTQYF
clone size: -
J gene: TRBJ2-3
D gene: TRBD1
V gene: TRBV5-1

CDR3 DNA: TGCGCCAGCAGCTTAGACAGTAACTATGGCTACACCTTC
CDR3 protein: CASSLDSNYGYTF
clone size: -
J gene: TRBJ1-2
D gene: -
V gene: TRBV5-1

CDR3 DNA: TGTGCCAGCAGCCCCCCCCAGCGGGAGTTAACAGATACGCAGTATTTT
CDR3 protein: CASSPPQRELTDTQYF
clone size: -
J gene: TRBJ2-3
D gene: TRBD2
V gene: TRBV28

CDR3 DNA: TGCGCCAGCAGCTTGGGGGGGATCTATTCACCCCTCCACTTT
CDR3 protein: CASSLGGIYSPLHF
clone size: few
J gene: TRBJ1-6
D gene: -
V gene: TRBV5-1

CDR3 DNA: TGTGCCAGCAGATTTGGGTCTCAAGAGACCCAGTACTTC
CDR3 protein: CASRFGSQETQYF
clone size: many
J gene: TRBJ2-5
D gene: -
V gene: TRBV7-9

CDR3 DNA: TGCGCCAGCAGTGCCCTAGCGGGGGCCGAGCAGTACTTC
CDR3 protein: CASSALAGAEQYF
clone size: -
J gene: TRBJ2-7
D gene: TRBD2
V gene: TRBV10-2

CDR3 DNA: TGTGCCAGTAGTATAATAAAAACAGGGCAAGAGACCCAGTACTTC
CDR3 protein: CASSIIKTGQETQYF
clone size: -
J gene: TRBJ2-5
D gene: -
V gene: TRBV19

CDR3 DNA: TGTGCCAGTAGTAAGGCCGGGACAGGATCCACGCAGTACTTC
CDR3 protein: CASSKAGTGSTQYF
clone size: -
J gene: TRBJ2-7
D gene: TRBD1
V gene: TRBV19

CDR3 DNA: TGTGCCTGGAGCCGAGACATGGGCTCTGGAAACACCATATATTTT
CDR3 protein: CAWSRDMGSGNTIYF
clone size: once
J gene: TRBJ1-3
D gene: -
V gene: TRBV30

CDR3 DNA: TGTGCCAGCAGTTTTATTAGAGGCCAGGGCTATGGCTACACCTTC
CDR3 protein: CASSFIRGQGYGYTF
clone size: -
J gene: TRBJ1-2
D gene: -
V gene: TRBV27

CDR3 DNA: TGTGCCAGCGCATACAGGGGTGGAGAGACCCAGTACTTC
CDR3 protein: CASAYRGGETQYF
clone size: -
J gene: TRBJ2-5
D gene: TRBD1
V gene: TRBV6-5

CDR3 DNA: TGTGCCAGCACCCAGGGACATACCACAGATACGCAGTATTTT
CDR3 protein: CASTQGHTTDTQYF
clone size: -
J gene: TRBJ2-3
D gene: -
V gene: TRBV5-5

CDR3 DNA: TGTGCCAGCAGGCGGGAGGGAGCGATCACTGAAGCTTTCTTT
CDR3 protein: CASRREGAITEAFF
clone size: many
J gene: TRBJ1-1
D gene: -
V gene: TRBV6-6

CDR3 DNA: TGTGCCTGGAGGGAACAGGGAGGGTACGAGCAGTACTTC
CDR3 protein: CAWREQGGYEQYF
clone size: -
J gene: TRBJ2-7
D gene: -
V gene: TRBV30

CDR3 DNA: TGCGCCAGCAGCCGAGGGGGGCCGAGCTCTGGGGCCAACGTCCTGACTTTC
CDR3 protein: CASSRGGPSSGANVLTF
clone size: -
J gene: TRBJ2-6
D gene: -
V gene: TRBV4-1

CDR3 DNA: TGTGCCAGCAGCTTGGCGGGACAGGGGTACTATTATGGCTACACCTTC
CDR3 protein: CASSLAGQGYYYGYTF
clone size: -
J gene: TRBJ1-2
D gene: TRBD1
V gene: TRBV5-8

CDR3 DNA: TGTGCCAGCAGTGAAAACCGACCCTTTGACTTC
CDR3 protein: CASSENRPFDF
clone size: -
J gene: TRBJ2-5
D gene: -
V gene: TRBV6-4

CDR3 DNA: TGTGCCAGCAGTTTAGGAAACAGGGGGCGCCCAGATACGCAGTATTTT
CDR3 protein: CASSLGNRGRPDTQYF
clone size: -
J gene: TRBJ2-3
D gene: TRBD1
V gene: TRBV27

CDR3 DNA: TGTGCCAGCAGCCCGATGACAGGGGCGACCGAGCAGTACTTC
CDR3 protein: CASSPMTGATEQYF
clone size: -
J gene: TRBJ2-7
D gene: TRBD1
V gene: TRBV5-4

CDR3 DNA: TGTGCCAGCAGCTTGGCGGGCGGGAGGCCTACCTACAATGAGCAGTTCTTC
CDR3 protein: CASSLAGGRPTYNEQFF
clone size: -
J gene: TRBJ2-1
D gene: TRBD2
V gene: TRBV5-4

CDR3 DNA: TGTGCCAGCAGTTACTCGCGGCAATTTAAGCCTGAAGCTTTCTTT
CDR3 protein: CASSYSRQFKPEAFF
clone size: -
J gene: TRBJ1-1
D gene: -
V gene: TRBV6-5